The 26 T cell receptor beta chains in this list originate from one sample, sequenced in a study of cytomegalovirus exposure and HLA in healthy donors. The PCR had 60 Vbeta and 13 Jbeta primers. Here immunoSEQ multiplex PCR was the method, and the copy in TCRdb shows in-frame clones only, minus some. In the table there are approximately 120,000 clones, over 70% of which are singletons. The sequenced sample consisted of PBMCs. These receptors all stem from a man younger than 35 in good health and CMV-seropositive.

This sequence joins TRBV6-6 and TRBJ2-7; TRBD1 is a possible D gene (5 bases). Germline V CDR1 and CDR2: MNHNY, SVGAGI (reference sequence). Deletions cut 7 bases from V and 4 bases from J, with 11 bases between. This CDR3 region has 12 residues. CDR3 protein: CASKRQNYEQYF. CDR3 coding DNA: TGTGCCAGCAAACGACAGAATTACGAGCAGTACTTC.

A note on this clone: The sample contains more than one DNA sequence encoding this CDR3. The gene calls are TRBV9 and TRBJ2-5, with 7 bases that match TRBD1. The CDR3 sequence is 14 residues long. CDR1 and CDR2 (germline): SGDLS, YYNGEE. Trimming at V came to 0 bases and at J to 1 base, leaving 0 bases not matched to a gene. The CDR3 loop reads CASSVGTGQETQYF. CDR3 nucleotides: TGTGCCAGCAGCGTAGGGACAGGCCAAGAGACCCAGTACTTC. The variable domain in full, with the rest retrieved from reference TRBV9 and TRBJ2-5, is DSGVTQTPKHLITATGQRVTLRCSPRSGDLSVYWYQQSLDQGLQFLIQYYNGEERAKGNILERFSAQQFPDLHSELNLSSLELGDSALYFCASSVGTGQETQYFGPGTRLLVL.

This clone has a handful of counts. The chain joins TRBV7-2 to TRBJ1-1; D is perhaps TRBD1 (5 bases). The CDR3 contains 13 residues. Trimming shortened V by 8 bases and J by 6 bases, and 16 bases separated the two germline ends. CDR1 and CDR2 (germline): SGHTA, FQGNSA. CDR3 protein: CASYRKEISEAFF. The CDR3 DNA follows: TGTGCCAGCTACAGGAAGGAGATCTCTGAAGCTTTCTTT.

V is TRBV28 and J is TRBJ2-5, with 8 bases matching TRBD2. The J call may be wrong; the DNA end is better matched by TRBJ2-7. The CDR3 is made up of 15 amino acids. Germline lookup yields CDR1 MDHEN and CDR2 SYDVKM. The CDR3, as DNA: TGTGCCAGCAGTTTGCCAACTAGCGGACGCTACGAGCAGTACTTC. It specifies CASSLPTSGRYEQYF.

V is TRBV5-6 and J is TRBJ1-5; D may be TRBD1 (5 bases). The germline V gene has CDR1 SGHDT and CDR2 YYEEEE. CDR3 length: 15 residues. The V gene lost 3 bases and the J gene lost 2 bases, with 12 bases spanning the gap. In DNA, the CDR3 is TGTGCCAGCAGCTCGGGGGATGCGGGCAATCAGCCCCAGCATTTT. Translating it yields CASSSGDAGNQPQHF.

This sequence joins TRBV6-6 and TRBJ1-4; D is undetermined. The V end was cut by 8 bases, the J end by 16 bases, with 23 bases between. CDR1 is MNHNY and CDR2 is SVGAGI in the germline V gene (reference sequence). There are 13 residues in the CDR3. CDR3 DNA sequence: TGTGCCAGCCGAGAGCCCATCTCCGAAAGTGAGTTTTTT. Protein sequence: CASREPISESEFF.

The J gene is TRBJ2-7, the V gene TRBV6-6; TRBD1 matches 8 bases. The CDR3 has 14 residues. CDR1 and CDR2 (germline): MNHNY, SVGAGI (reference sequence). V lost 0 bases to trimming and J lost 5 bases; unmatched junction nucleotides: 3. CDR3 region: CASSYSQGANEQYF. Written as DNA, the CDR3 is TGTGCCAGCAGTTACTCCCAGGGGGCTAACGAGCAGTACTTC.

The chain joins TRBV4-1 to TRBJ2-3; D possibly corresponds to TRBD2 (7 bases). The V and J ends lost 4 bases and 4 bases respectively, with 15 bases between them. CDR3 size: 15 residues. Germline lookup yields CDR1 MGHRA and CDR2 YSYEKL. CDR3 protein: CASSLGRGAPDTQYF. Here the CDR3 DNA reads TGCGCCAGCAGCCTAGGCCGGGGGGCCCCAGATACGCAGTATTTT.

The chain is built from TRBV7-9 and TRBJ2-7; TRBD2 matches 8 bases. The ends lost 5 bases at V and 6 bases at J; junction bases unmatched: 18. Germline loops: CDR1 SEHNR, CDR2 FQNEAQ (reference sequence). The CDR3 loop spans 17 amino acids. CDR3 nucleotides: TGTGCCAGCAGCCCCTACTTCTCGGGGGGGGATTGTTGCGAGCAGTACTTC. Protein: CASSPYFSGGDCCEQYF.

A few counts support this clone. This chain uses TRBV6-6 with TRBJ1-1; 7 bases match TRBD1. The V gene end was trimmed by 6 bases and the J gene end by 3 bases; junction bases not matched to a gene: 4. Per the germline V gene, CDR1 is MNHNY and CDR2 is SVGAGI (reference sequence). The length of the CDR3 is 13 residues. The CDR3 region has the DNA TGTGCCAGCAGCCGCAGGGGGGACACTGAAGCTTTCTTT. This codes for CASSRRGDTEAFF.

This clone was observed once. This chain joins TRBV6-5 and TRBJ2-7; 8 bases fit TRBD1. Germline loops: CDR1 MNHEY, CDR2 SVGAGI. The V segment lost 5 bases and the J segment 0 bases; nucleotides outside the gene matches: 6. CDR3 length: 15 amino acids. For the CDR3, the DNA is TGTGCCAGCAGTGCCCGGACAGGGCTCTCCTACGAGCAGTACTTC. The encoded protein is CASSARTGLSYEQYF.

Remarks on this clone: Other nucleotide sequences in the sample specify the same CDR3. The chain uses TRBV29-1 and TRBJ1-3; D ambiguous. The V and J ends lost 3 bases and 4 bases respectively, with 7 bases between them. There are 12 residues in the CDR3. Germline values: CDR1 SQVTM, CDR2 ANQGSEA. The CDR3 reads CSVESSGNTIYF. DNA for the CDR3: TGCAGCGTTGAGTCGTCCGGAAACACCATATATTTT.

The V and J genes are TRBV19 and TRBJ2-1; 8 nucleotides line up with TRBD2. CDR3 length equals 17 residues. Germline V gene sequence: CDR1 LNHDA, CDR2 SQIVND (reference sequence). The V and J ends lost 7 bases and 3 bases, in that order; junction bases with no gene match: 14. CDR3 residues: CASNTAAGGLNYNEQFF. CDR3 DNA: TGTGCCAGTAACACGGCCGCGGGGGGCCTTAACTACAATGAGCAGTTCTTC. Using reference TRBV19 and TRBJ2-1 for the parts outside the CDR3, the full variable domain is DGGITQSPKYLFRKEGQNVTLSCEQNLNHDAMYWYRQDPGQGLRLIYYSQIVNDFQKGDIAEGYSVSREKKESFPLTVTSAQKNPTAFYLCASNTAAGGLNYNEQFFGPGTRLTVL.

The chain combines TRBV4-3 with TRBJ2-1, with 8 bases identical to TRBD2. J gave up 3 bases and V 1 base, and 8 bases lay outside the gene matches. The germline V gene encodes CDR1 LGHNA and CDR2 YSLEER. This CDR3 has 17 residues. Written as DNA, the CDR3 is TGCGCCAGCAGCCAAGGGGAAGCGGGAGCCTACTACAATGAGCAGTTCTTC. It yields the protein CASSQGEAGAYYNEQFF.

The chain uses TRBV5-6 and TRBJ2-7, with 8 nucleotides matching TRBD1. The CDR3 totals 15 residues. V lost 3 bases and J lost 0; bases outside the gene matches: 5. CDR1 and CDR2 from the germline V gene are SGHDT and YYEEEE. The CDR3 region has the DNA TGTGCCAGCAGCTCGACAGGGGTAAGCTCCTACGAGCAGTACTTC. Protein sequence: CASSSTGVSSYEQYF.

The chain has TRBV30 and TRBJ1-2, with TRBD1 matching 11 bases. The CDR3 sequence is 13 residues long. Germline V gene sequence: CDR1 GTSNPN, CDR2 SVGIG (reference sequence). The trim removed 4 bases at V and 7 bases at J, leaving 5 bases unmatched. This CDR3 reads CAWMDRGLGGYTF. The CDR3 DNA sequence: TGTGCCTGGATGGACAGGGGGCTTGGTGGCTACACCTTC.

The chain recombines TRBV7-2 with TRBJ1-3; 10 bases map to TRBD1. From germline, CDR1 is SGHTA and CDR2 FQGNSA. V shed 5 bases, J shed 4 bases, and the junction held 8 bases outside the gene matches. The CDR3 consists of 16 residues. CDR3 DNA sequence: TGTGCCAGCAGCCCAAAAGGACAGGGGGTAGGAAACACCATATATTTT. Translated, it gives CASSPKGQGVGNTIYF.

The CDR3 DNA follows: TGTGCCAGCGCCACAACCCCCAGGGTCAACGAGCAGTACTTC. It codes for CASATTPRVNEQYF. The chain couples TRBV6-6 to TRBJ2-7; a weak D match, TRBD1 (5 bases). V shed 8 bases and J shed 5 bases, with 19 bases lying between them. CDR1 is MNHNY and CDR2 is SVGAGI in the germline V gene (reference sequence). The CDR3 sequence is 14 residues long.

This chain connects TRBV12-5 to TRBJ2-5; D unresolved. The end of the DNA fits TRBJ2-7 better, so the J call may be wrong. CDR1 and CDR2 from the germline V gene are LGHNT and FRNRAP. This CDR3 has 15 amino acids. The CDR3 loop reads CASGLVYGTAYEQYF. The CDR3, as DNA: TGTGCTAGTGGTTTGGTATACGGCACAGCCTACGAGCAGTACTTC.

The chain couples TRBV2 to TRBJ2-7; TRBD2 aligns across 8 bases. The V gene's germline CDR1 is SNHLY and CDR2 FYNNEI. Trimming cost V 7 bases and J 1 base; bases outside gene matches: 9. This CDR3 region has 15 residues. The CDR3 here is CASTPGLAGSYEQYF. DNA for the CDR3: TGTGCCAGCACCCCAGGACTAGCCGGATCCTACGAGCAGTACTTC.

The chain carries TRBV27 and TRBJ2-7, with 7 positions matching TRBD2. The CDR3 is 15 residues long. The V gene end was trimmed by 5 bases and the J gene end by 1 base; junction bases not matched to a gene: 8. Germline-derived CDR1 and CDR2 are MNHEY and SMNVEV (reference sequence). The CDR3 spells CASSLYFGGSYEQYF. The CDR3 DNA sequence: TGTGCCAGCAGTCTCTACTTCGGGGGGTCCTACGAGCAGTACTTC.

V and J are TRBV6-5 and TRBJ2-7; the match to TRBD1 covers 8 bases. V was clipped by 4 bases and J by 2 bases; unmatched bases: 10. This CDR3 spans 16 amino acids. CDR1 is MNHEY, CDR2 SVGAGI, per germline. CDR3 nucleotide sequence: TGTGCCAGCAGTTTAGCAGGACAGGGTTCGACCTACGAGCAGTACTTC. This codes for CASSLAGQGSTYEQYF.

The gene calls are TRBV13 and TRBJ2-7; D might be TRBD2 (5 bases). This CDR3 contains 10 residues. With 10 bases removed from V and 6 bases from J, the gap between germline ends came to 10 bases. Germline V gene data show CDR1 as PRHDT and CDR2 as FYEKMQ (reference sequence). CDR3 nucleotides: TGTGCCACCCGGGATTTCGAGCAGTACTTC. Encoded protein: CATRDFEQYF.

The chain combines TRBV27 with TRBJ2-7; perhaps TRBD1 as D (5 bases). The V end was cut by 6 bases, the J end by 4 bases, with 16 bases between. The CDR3 loop spans 14 amino acids. CDR1 MNHEY and CDR2 SMNVEV come from the germline V gene (reference sequence). CDR3 protein: CASRLSRVRYEQYF. For the CDR3, the DNA is TGTGCCAGCAGGCTTTCCAGGGTTCGGTACGAGCAGTACTTC.

This rearrangement joins TRBV7-9 to TRBJ1-1, with D unclear. Germline CDR1 SEHNR, CDR2 FQNEAQ (reference sequence). The V end was cut by 4 bases, the J end by 1 base, with 4 bases between. This CDR3 contains 12 residues. In DNA, the CDR3 is TGTGCCAGCAGCTCCCAGAACACTGAAGCTTTCTTT. It yields the protein CASSSQNTEAFF. Together with reference TRBV7-9 and TRBJ1-1, the CDR3 gives the full variable domain: DTGVSQNPRHKITKRGQNVTFRCDPISEHNRLYWYRQTLGQGPEFLTYFQNEAQLEKSRLLSDRFSAERPKGSFSTLEIQRTEQGDSAMYLCASSSQNTEAFFGQGTRLTVV.

The chain combines TRBV27 with TRBJ2-3, with 8 nucleotides matching TRBD1. V lost 10 bases, J lost 1 base, and 7 bases stayed unmatched. The CDR3 is 14 amino acids. Germline V gives CDR1 MNHEY, CDR2 SMNVEV (reference sequence). CDR3 loop: CATKTGQGTDTQYF. For the CDR3, the DNA is TGTGCCACCAAAACGGGACAGGGCACAGATACGCAGTATTTT.